This T cell receptor beta chain emerged from a study of T cells after yellow fever vaccination. Findings and caveats of the study: Detected again after the booster were most primary-vaccination clones, at nearly 97% CD4 and more than 70% CD8. There was a possibility that FACS-sorted repertoires contained abundant clonotypes contaminating from the bulk population. A faster peak, day 5 versus 15, was reached by the weaker secondary response.

Trimming cost V 2 bases and J 6 bases, with 9 bases left between them. Germline V gene data show CDR1 as MNHNY and CDR2 as SVGAGI (reference sequence). The CDR3 is made up of 13 amino acids. In its sample, this clonotype was seen a few times. Its specificity is not known. TCRdb itself ran the 5' RACE reads through MiXCR, one entry per CDR3 protein. This repertoire shows approximately 580,000 distinct CDR3 sequences, about 17% found once; its top ten account for roughly 17%. Sequenced here: PBMCs, sampled less than 6 days after the first yellow fever vaccination. V gene TRBV6-6 combines with J gene TRBJ2-3; perhaps TRBD2 as D (6 bases). The TCR comes from a young man who received the YFV17D yellow fever vaccine. CDR3 in DNA: TGTGCCAGCAGTTACGTCCTAGCGGATACGCAGTATTTT. This codes for CASSYVLADTQYF.